One T cell receptor (beta chain) is described in this entry. This clonotype was recorded many times. Its specific antigen is unknown. No quality values exist for individual bases; no much larger clone is one base distant. Read against the paper, the sample's treatment or condition label means: allogeneic hematopoietic cell transplantation with graft depleted of TCRalphabeta T cells and CD19 B cells. Transplant recipients were children who received TCRalphabeta/CD19-depleted allogeneic hematopoietic cell grafts. Receptor amplification or capture employed PCR. Sequencing relied on an Illumina HiSeq 2500. TCR libraries were prepared with molecular barcoding, using unique molecular identifiers to normalize TCRbeta repertoire quantification. TCRdb ran its own pipeline on the public reads, namely fastp trimming at Q25 and MiXCR clone calling, and kept in-frame beta chains. Rows are combined by CDR3 protein, so each entry shows the most common genes and DNA. Across this sample there are around 670,000 distinct CDR3 sequences, with around 14% seen only once. The biggest ten clones account for 0.65% to 0.9% of the sample.

From cysteine to phenylalanine, the CDR3 is 15 amino acids long. The sequence is cut down to CDR3 DNA, 45 bases in frame from base 1. CDR1 and CDR2, per the germline V gene, are SGDLS and YYNGEE. V lost 0 bases and J lost 4 bases; the stretch between them is 14 bases long. This sample is part of a study of T-cell reconstitution after alpha-beta-depleted transplantation in children (dated by TCRdb to the mid-2010s). Regarding the study in general: Using TCR repertoire profiling, the study quantitatively followed how T-cell immune reconstitution unfolded in children after TCRalphabeta/CD19-depleted allogeneic hematopoietic cell transplantation.

Overall study outcomes, separate from this receptor: In some patients, the high TCRbeta diversity seen at day 60 was put down to recipient T cells and intrathymic progenitors that had survived conditioning. The frequencies of hyperexpanded clones fell over the following months, and after one year, T-cell counts and TCRbeta diversity were mostly attributed to newly produced T cells. The apparently early alphabetaT-cell count recovery about two months after transplant was reportedly dependent on only several hundred rapidly expanded clones derived from non-depleted graft cells.

The clonotype was recovered from a girl under 10 years old with congenital amegakaryocytic thrombocytopenia, due to receive a stem cell transplant. The source was PBMCs, collected before TCRalphabeta/CD19-depleted stem cell transplant. Here the chain combines TRBV9 and TRBJ2-7, and possibly TRBD2, on 6 matching bases. The CDR3 corresponds to CASSVVGEVGYEQYF. The DNA is TGTGCCAGCAGCGTAGTAGGGGAGGTTGGGTACGAGCAGTACTTC.